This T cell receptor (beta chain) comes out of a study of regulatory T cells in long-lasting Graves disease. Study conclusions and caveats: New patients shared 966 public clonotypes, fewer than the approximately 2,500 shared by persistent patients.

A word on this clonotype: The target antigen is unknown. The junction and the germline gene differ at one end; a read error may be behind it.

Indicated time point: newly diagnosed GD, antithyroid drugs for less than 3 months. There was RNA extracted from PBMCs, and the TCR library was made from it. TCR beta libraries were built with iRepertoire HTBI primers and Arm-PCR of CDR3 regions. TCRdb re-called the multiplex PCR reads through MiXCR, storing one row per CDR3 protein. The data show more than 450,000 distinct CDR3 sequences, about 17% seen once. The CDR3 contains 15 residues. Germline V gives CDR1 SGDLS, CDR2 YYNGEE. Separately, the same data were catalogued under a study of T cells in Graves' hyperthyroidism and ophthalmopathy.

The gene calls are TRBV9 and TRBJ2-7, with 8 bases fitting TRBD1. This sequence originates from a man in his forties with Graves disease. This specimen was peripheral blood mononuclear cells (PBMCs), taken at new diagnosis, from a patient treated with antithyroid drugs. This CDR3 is CVSSPGQGTTYEQYF. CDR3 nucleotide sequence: TGTGTCAGCAGCCCCGGACAGGGAACTACTTACGAGCAGTACTTC.